This TCR beta chain appears in the sequencing data of a study of neurological immune-mediated disorders. The CDR3 runs 15 residues. Germline CDR1 KGHSH, CDR2 LQKENI. Between the trimmed V and J ends, which lost 3 bases and 3 bases, there was a span of 12 bases. TCRdb used MiXCR to reprocess the 5' RACE reads, holding one entry per CDR3 protein. The repertoire holds 46,000 or so distinct CDR3 sequences, approximately 4.5% seen once, with around 5% in the top ten. The sequence was collected from a woman aged 55-69 years with multiple sclerosis. The J gene is TRBJ2-1, the V gene TRBV18, with D perhaps assigned TRBD1 or TRBD2 (5 bases each). The sequenced material came from PBMCs. Here the CDR3 reads CASSPTVAGYNEQFF. The CDR3 bases are TGTGCCAGCTCACCGACAGTGGCGGGCTACAATGAGCAGTTCTTC. The whole variable domain, remainder taken from reference TRBV18 and TRBJ2-1, is NAGVMQNPRHLVRRRGQEARLRCSPMKGHSHVYWYRQLPEEGLKFMVYLQKENIIDESGMPKERFSAEFPKEGPSILRIQQVVRGDSAAYFCASSPTVAGYNEQFFGPGTRLTVL.